This T cell receptor (beta chain) originates from a study of T cells in Graves' hyperthyroidism and ophthalmopathy (dated by TCRdb to 2018 to 2020). Broadly, across the study: Peripheral blood samples were taken at initial diagnosis, before any treatment was given. To identify TCR V-J signatures that set the groups apart, the researchers used a discovery cohort of about a hundred patients, made up of some 41 with Graves' ophthalmopathy and around 58 with stable Graves' hyperthyroidism. Whether ophthalmopathy could be predicted prospectively was tested in an independent validation cohort made up of some 20 hyperthyroidism patients plus 17 patients who later progressed to ophthalmopathy. The 85 to 100 discovery patients were divided at random into training and test sets in a 7:3 ratio. In addition, the study compared T-cell repertoires in thyroid tissue and in blood from several Graves' hyperthyroidism patients. After blood sampling, hyperthyroidism patients were treated with methimazole at a starting dose of 30 mg daily, and ophthalmopathy patients were treated with high-dose intravenous methylprednisolone. The paper reports TCR Vbeta CDR3 sequencing of approximately 140 peripheral blood samples: under 45 ophthalmopathy, 70 to 85 hyperthyroidism and 17 progressor patients. Broader findings and caveats from the paper: In validation, progression to ophthalmopathy was predicted by the model with 70.59% sensitivity and about 72% specificity, a median of roughly 6 months before onset. No statistical method was used to set the sample size in advance, and investigators knew the group allocation. A 13 V-J signature model separated ophthalmopathy from stable hyperthyroidism, with 87.88% sensitivity and 81% to 82% specificity in cross-validation and 80%/75% in testing. Most expanded thyroid clonotypes (frequency above 0.001) were also detected in blood, suggesting blood repertoires may reflect thyroid immune responses.

This clonotype was seen a single time. The antigen it binds to is not known. No base quality values were provided; no much bigger clone lies one nucleotide off. Resting on one read, the evidence is weak. The TCR beta CDR3 regions were amplified from RNA transcripts. For the first round of RT-PCR on the TCR CDR3, the HTBI primer set was used together with the Qiagen OneStep RT-PCR kit. Libraries were constructed in a second round of multiplex PCR, after which size selection and purification were carried out. Paired-end sequencing of the libraries was performed with 100 bp reads on an Illumina HiSeq2000. In the source study's methods: SOAPnuke was used to process the raw data, with reads discarded if the reads contained adapters or uncalled bases, had a mean Phred below 15, or lacked an exact constant-primer or identifier match. COPE v1.2.5 was used to merge the high-quality paired reads, and each unique nucleotide sequence was defined as a clonotype. Clonotypes were aligned to IMGT TRBV, TRBD and TRBJ reference segments using MiTCR v1.1. Only V-J combinations with frequency above 0.0001, covering 99% to 99.2% of repertoires, were analysed. The TCS score was defined as the ratio of F50 (clonal expansion) to E x V (chaos), calculated using BLOSUM62-based TCRdist between CDR3 peptides within each V-J. Welch's t-statistics and random forest reduced fewer than 550 V-J features to 13, which were used in a naive Bayes classifier (R e1071). TCRdb handled the public reads itself, with Q25 trimming in fastp and clone calling in MiXCR, and kept productive beta chains. Rows matching on CDR3 protein sequence are summarized as one entry with the most common DNA and genes. The V and J calls follow TCRdb's processing rather than the paper's. Here the sample has 370,000 or so distinct CDR3 sequences; about 13% occur a single time. Less than 25% of the sample is taken by the ten largest.

The hyperthyroidism patients were between 18 and 65 years old and newly diagnosed, with a disease duration of less than 2 months. The study excluded patients with uncontrolled infections, other autoimmune diseases, pregnancy or lactation. Diagnoses relied on clinical symptoms, serum thyroxine and TRAb, thyroid ultrasound and orbital computed tomography. For progressor patients, blood was drawn at the first diagnosis of hyperthyroidism, before any ophthalmopathy symptoms had appeared. PBMCs were separated from about 10 ml of fresh peripheral blood using Ficoll-Paque density gradient centrifugation. Progressor patients were first diagnosed with Graves' hyperthyroidism and then developed ophthalmopathy during follow-up. Total RNA was extracted using Trizol reagent, and RNA quality was assessed on an Agilent 2100 Bioanalyzer. At the junction V is shortened by 6 bases and J by 2 bases, with 14 bases in between. Reading the germline V gene (reference sequence) gives CDR1 DFQATT and CDR2 SNEGSKA. The CDR3 spans 14 residues, from the cysteine through the phenylalanine. The retained sequence is limited to the CDR3, 42 bases, with the frame set at the first base.

Sequenced material: blood. The TCR was taken from a man between 25 and 39 years old with Graves' hyperthyroidism that later progressed to Graves' ophthalmopathy. The rearrangement combines TRBV20-1 with TRBJ2-1; the D gene is possibly TRBD1 or TRBD2, each agreeing over 6 bases. The DNA is TGCAGTGCCGAGGGGGGTAGGGCCTACAATGAGCAGTTCTTC. This translates into CSAEGGRAYNEQFF.